The rows below give T cell receptor beta chains drawn from one sample of a study of beta chain features in type 1 diabetes. The table came from immunoSEQ multiplex PCR; TCRdb's copy has only in-frame clones and leaves some out. The repertoire has approximately 170,000 clones, approximately 7.8% of them found once; the top ten carry 0.94%. Sequencing was done on a sample of central memory CD4+ T cells from blood. These receptor sequences come from a woman aged 40-49 years with type 1 diabetes. CDR3s include the opening cysteine and the closing phenylalanine or tryptophan. Fields, in order: J gene, V gene, D gene, clone size, CDR3 protein, CDR3 DNA. A D gene is named only where the DNA matches it firmly. Where a row states a size, it is once, few, many or the class of an expanded clone; other rows omit it.

J gene: TRBJ2-4
V gene: TRBV4-1
D gene: TRBD2
clone size: few
CDR3 protein: CASSLGGLAGAKNIQYF
CDR3 DNA: TGCGCCAGCAGCCTAGGGGGACTAGCGGGGGCCAAAAACATTCAGTACTTC

J gene: TRBJ2-7
V gene: TRBV28
D gene: TRBD2
clone size: few
CDR3 protein: CASSTSGNSYEQYF
CDR3 DNA: TGTGCCAGCAGTACGAGCGGGAACTCCTACGAGCAGTACTTC

J gene: TRBJ1-1
V gene: TRBV5-4
D gene: TRBD1
clone size: once
CDR3 protein: CASSWDRNTEAFF
CDR3 DNA: TGTGCCAGCAGTTGGGACAGGAACACTGAAGCTTTCTTT

J gene: TRBJ2-5
V gene: TRBV9
D gene: .
clone size: few
CDR3 protein: CASSRLAEETQYF
CDR3 DNA: TGTGCCAGCAGCCGATTGGCAGAAGAGACCCAGTACTTC

J gene: TRBJ2-7
V gene: TRBV28
D gene: .
clone size: .
CDR3 protein: CASSQGRYEQYF
CDR3 DNA: TGTGCCAGCAGCCAGGGCCGTTACGAGCAGTACTTC

J gene: TRBJ1-2
V gene: TRBV18
D gene: TRBD1
clone size: .
CDR3 protein: CASSPGQGGDYGYTF
CDR3 DNA: TGTGCCAGCTCACCGGGACAGGGGGGTGACTATGGCTACACCTTC

J gene: TRBJ1-6
V gene: TRBV7-2
D gene: .
clone size: many
CDR3 protein: CASSLAAGYSNSPLHF
CDR3 DNA: TGTGCCAGCAGCTTAGCCGCAGGGTATTCTAATTCACCCCTCCACTTT

J gene: TRBJ2-3
V gene: TRBV5-4
D gene: .
clone size: few
CDR3 protein: CASSFTGSDTQYF
CDR3 DNA: TGTGCCAGCAGCTTCACAGGGTCAGATACGCAGTATTTT

J gene: TRBJ1-2
V gene: TRBV28
D gene: .
clone size: .
CDR3 protein: CASTLSGGQNGYTF
CDR3 DNA: TGTGCCAGCACCCTTTCGGGTGGACAGAATGGCTACACCTTC

J gene: TRBJ1-1
V gene: TRBV4-2
D gene: .
clone size: .
CDR3 protein: CASSQDSSNTEAFF
CDR3 DNA: TGTGCCAGCAGCCAAGATTCCTCGAACACTGAAGCTTTCTTT

J gene: TRBJ2-2
V gene: TRBV9
D gene: .
clone size: few
CDR3 protein: CASSVWGQTGELFF
CDR3 DNA: TGTGCCAGCAGCGTGTGGGGGCAAACCGGGGAGCTGTTTTTT

J gene: TRBJ2-6
V gene: TRBV7-2
D gene: .
clone size: .
CDR3 protein: CASSEQASGANVLTF
CDR3 DNA: TGTGCCAGCAGCGAACAGGCCTCTGGGGCCAACGTCCTGACTTTC

J gene: TRBJ2-7
V gene: TRBV18
D gene: TRBD1
clone size: few
CDR3 protein: CASSDGTGIAYEQYF
CDR3 DNA: TGTGCCAGCTCAGACGGGACAGGGATAGCCTACGAGCAGTACTTC

J gene: TRBJ2-4
V gene: TRBV28
D gene: .
clone size: few
CDR3 protein: CASSRPPQRIENIQYF
CDR3 DNA: TGTGCCAGCAGTCGCCCCCCACAGAGAATAGAAAACATTCAGTACTTC

J gene: TRBJ2-1
V gene: TRBV28
D gene: TRBD2
clone size: few
CDR3 protein: CASSSAAGSSYNEQFF
CDR3 DNA: TGTGCCAGCAGCTCCGCAGCGGGGAGCTCCTACAATGAGCAGTTCTTC

J gene: TRBJ1-2
V gene: TRBV5-4
D gene: .
clone size: few
CDR3 protein: CASSDRHEGYTF
CDR3 DNA: TGTGCCAGCAGCGACCGACACGAAGGCTACACCTTC

J gene: TRBJ1-1
V gene: TRBV27
D gene: .
clone size: .
CDR3 protein: CASSLARLNTEAFF
CDR3 DNA: TGTGCCAGCAGTTTAGCCCGGTTGAACACTGAAGCTTTCTTT

J gene: TRBJ1-4
V gene: TRBV29-1
D gene: .
clone size: many
CDR3 protein: CSGRTTTNEKLFF
CDR3 DNA: TGCAGCGGCCGGACAACAACTAATGAAAAACTGTTTTTT

J gene: TRBJ2-2
V gene: TRBV28
D gene: .
clone size: .
CDR3 protein: CASSLPLTDTGELFF
CDR3 DNA: TGTGCCAGCAGTTTACCCCTTACGGACACCGGGGAGCTGTTTTTT

J gene: TRBJ1-2
V gene: TRBV15
D gene: .
clone size: .
CDR3 protein: CATSRVNSPFGYTF
CDR3 DNA: TGTGCCACCAGCAGAGTCAACTCCCCTTTTGGCTACACCTTC

J gene: TRBJ2-5
V gene: TRBV7-2
D gene: TRBD2
clone size: few
CDR3 protein: CASSLRLAGLQETQYF
CDR3 DNA: TGTGCCAGCAGCTTACGGCTAGCGGGACTTCAAGAGACCCAGTACTTC

J gene: TRBJ2-7
V gene: TRBV6-6
D gene: .
clone size: many
CDR3 protein: CASSLGHKAYEQYF
CDR3 DNA: TGTGCCAGCAGTCTTGGACACAAAGCCTACGAGCAGTACTTC

J gene: TRBJ2-2
V gene: TRBV19
D gene: .
clone size: many
CDR3 protein: CASSRQPNTGELFF
CDR3 DNA: TGTGCCAGTAGTCGACAGCCGAACACCGGGGAGCTGTTTTTT

J gene: TRBJ2-7
V gene: TRBV5-4
D gene: TRBD1
clone size: few
CDR3 protein: CASSIDRVNEQYF
CDR3 DNA: TGTGCCAGCAGCATAGACAGGGTTAACGAGCAGTACTTC

J gene: TRBJ2-1
V gene: TRBV9
D gene: TRBD2
clone size: .
CDR3 protein: CASSGEGPSYNEQFF
CDR3 DNA: TGTGCCAGCAGCGGGGAGGGACCCTCCTACAATGAGCAGTTCTTC

J gene: TRBJ1-5
V gene: TRBV18
D gene: .
clone size: few
CDR3 protein: CASSRGMLRDQPQHF
CDR3 DNA: TGTGCCAGCTCACGCGGCATGCTACGAGATCAGCCCCAGCATTTT

J gene: TRBJ1-4
V gene: TRBV7-9
D gene: .
clone size: few
CDR3 protein: CASSLAVRGNTNEKLFF
CDR3 DNA: TGTGCCAGCAGCTTAGCGGTCAGGGGCAACACTAATGAAAAACTGTTTTTT

J gene: TRBJ2-5
V gene: TRBV14
D gene: .
clone size: .
CDR3 protein: CASGKSGETQYF
CDR3 DNA: TGTGCCAGCGGCAAGTCAGGGGAGACCCAGTACTTC

J gene: TRBJ2-2
V gene: TRBV9
D gene: TRBD2
clone size: few
CDR3 protein: CASSAISGVVAGELFF
CDR3 DNA: TGTGCCAGCAGCGCTATAAGCGGGGTGGTTGCCGGGGAGCTGTTTTTT

J gene: TRBJ1-5
V gene: TRBV11-2
D gene: .
clone size: few
CDR3 protein: CASSSDSRQPQHF
CDR3 DNA: TGTGCCAGCAGCTCCGACAGTAGACAGCCCCAGCATTTT

J gene: TRBJ1-3
V gene: TRBV30
D gene: .
clone size: few
CDR3 protein: CAWSVQAFRSGNTIYF
CDR3 DNA: TGTGCCTGGAGTGTACAGGCTTTCCGCTCTGGAAACACCATATATTTT

J gene: TRBJ1-1
V gene: TRBV25-1
D gene: .
clone size: few
CDR3 protein: CASSDHRSLGGTEAFF
CDR3 DNA: TGTGCCAGCAGTGATCATCGGTCGCTCGGTGGCACTGAAGCTTTCTTT

J gene: TRBJ2-3
V gene: TRBV7-9
D gene: .
clone size: few
CDR3 protein: CASSLQGTDTQYF
CDR3 DNA: TGTGCCAGCAGCTTACAGGGTACAGATACGCAGTATTTT

J gene: TRBJ1-1
V gene: TRBV18
D gene: .
clone size: few
CDR3 protein: CASSLARNTEAFF
CDR3 DNA: TGTGCCAGCTCACTGGCTAGAAACACTGAAGCTTTCTTT

J gene: TRBJ2-5
V gene: TRBV4-2
D gene: TRBD1
clone size: few
CDR3 protein: CASSQPQTGAETQYF
CDR3 DNA: TGTGCCAGCAGCCAACCCCAGACAGGGGCGGAGACCCAGTACTTC